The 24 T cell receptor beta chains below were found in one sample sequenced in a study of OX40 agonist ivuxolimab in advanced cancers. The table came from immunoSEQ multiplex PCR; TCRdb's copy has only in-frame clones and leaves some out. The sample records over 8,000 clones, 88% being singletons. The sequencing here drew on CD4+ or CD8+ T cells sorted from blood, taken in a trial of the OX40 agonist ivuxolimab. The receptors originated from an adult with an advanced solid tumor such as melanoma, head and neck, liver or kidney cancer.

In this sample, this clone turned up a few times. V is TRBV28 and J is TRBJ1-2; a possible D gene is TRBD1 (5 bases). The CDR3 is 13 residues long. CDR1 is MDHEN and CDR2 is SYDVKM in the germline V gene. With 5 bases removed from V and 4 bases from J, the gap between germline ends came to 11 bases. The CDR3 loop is CASSGGVPYGYTF. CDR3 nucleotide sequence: TGTGCCAGCAGTGGGGGGGTCCCCTATGGCTACACCTTC.

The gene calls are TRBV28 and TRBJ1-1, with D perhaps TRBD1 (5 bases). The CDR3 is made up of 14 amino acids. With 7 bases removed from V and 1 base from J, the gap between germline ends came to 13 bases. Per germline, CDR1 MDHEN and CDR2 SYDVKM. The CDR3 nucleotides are TGTGCCAGCACCTGGGGGGGGGAGAACACTGAAGCTTTCTTT. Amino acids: CASTWGGENTEAFF. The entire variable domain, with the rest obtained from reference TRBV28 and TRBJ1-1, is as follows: DVKVTQSSRYLVKRTGEKVFLECVQDMDHENMFWYRQDPGLGLRLIYFSYDVKMKEKGDIPEGYSVSREKKERFSLILESASTNQTSMYLCASTWGGENTEAFFGQGTRLTVV.

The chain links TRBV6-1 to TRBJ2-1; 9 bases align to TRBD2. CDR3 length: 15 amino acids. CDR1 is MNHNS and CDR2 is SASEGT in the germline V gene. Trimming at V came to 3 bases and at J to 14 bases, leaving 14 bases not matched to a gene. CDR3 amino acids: CASSDPGTSPSLEFF. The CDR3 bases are TGTGCCAGCAGTGACCCCGGGACTAGCCCCTCCTTGGAGTTCTTC.

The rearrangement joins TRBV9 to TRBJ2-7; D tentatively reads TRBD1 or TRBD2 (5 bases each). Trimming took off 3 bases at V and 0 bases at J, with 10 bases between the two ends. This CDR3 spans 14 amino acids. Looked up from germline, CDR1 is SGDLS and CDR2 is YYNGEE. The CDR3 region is CASSAGDASYEQYF. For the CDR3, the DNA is TGTGCCAGCAGCGCCGGGGACGCCTCCTACGAGCAGTACTTC.

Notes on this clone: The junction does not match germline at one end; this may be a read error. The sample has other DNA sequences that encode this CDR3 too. The CDR3 coding sequence is TGTGCTTGGAGTGTCCATAGCGGCGGCGAGCAGTACTTC. Translation: CAWSVHSGGEQYF. The genes are TRBV30 and TRBJ2-7; tentatively, D is TRBD2 (6 bases). The length of the CDR3 is 13 residues. CDR1 is GTSNPN, CDR2 SVGIG, per germline (reference sequence).

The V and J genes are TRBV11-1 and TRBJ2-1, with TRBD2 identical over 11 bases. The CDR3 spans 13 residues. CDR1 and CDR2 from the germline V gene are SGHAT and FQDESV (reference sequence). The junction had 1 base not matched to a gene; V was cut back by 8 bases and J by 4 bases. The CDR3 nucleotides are TGTGCCAGCGGACTAGCGGGTTACAATGAGCAGTTCTTC. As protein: CASGLAGYNEQFF. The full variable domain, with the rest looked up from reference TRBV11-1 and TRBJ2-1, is EAEVAQSPRYKITEKSQAVAFWCDPISGHATLYWYRQILGQGPELLVQFQDESVVDDSQLPKDRFSAERLKGVDSTLKIQPAELGDSAMYLCASGLAGYNEQFFGPGTRLTVL.

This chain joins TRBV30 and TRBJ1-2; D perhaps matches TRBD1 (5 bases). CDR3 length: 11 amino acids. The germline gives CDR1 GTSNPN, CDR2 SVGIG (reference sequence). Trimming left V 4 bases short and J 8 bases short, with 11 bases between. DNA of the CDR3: TGTGCCTGGACAGGGCTGGGAGGCTACACCTTC. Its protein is CAWTGLGGYTF.

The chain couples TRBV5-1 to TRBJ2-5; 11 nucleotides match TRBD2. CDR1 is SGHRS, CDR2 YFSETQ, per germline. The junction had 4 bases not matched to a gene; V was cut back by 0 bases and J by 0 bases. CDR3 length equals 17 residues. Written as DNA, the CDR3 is TGCGCCAGCAGCTTGGGACTAGCGGGGCTATACCAAGAGACCCAGTACTTC. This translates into CASSLGLAGLYQETQYF.

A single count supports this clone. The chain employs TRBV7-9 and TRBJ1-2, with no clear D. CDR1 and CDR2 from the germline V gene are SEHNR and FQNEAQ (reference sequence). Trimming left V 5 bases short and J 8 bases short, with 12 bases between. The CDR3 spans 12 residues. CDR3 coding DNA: TGTGCCAGCAGCCTCGGCGGGCTGGGCTACACCTTC. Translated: CASSLGGLGYTF.

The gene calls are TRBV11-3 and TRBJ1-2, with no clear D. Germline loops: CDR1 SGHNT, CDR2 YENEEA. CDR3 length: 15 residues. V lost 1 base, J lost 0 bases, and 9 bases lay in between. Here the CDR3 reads CASSLGAGTNYGYTF. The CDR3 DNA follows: TGTGCCAGCAGCTTAGGGGCCGGAACTAACTATGGCTACACCTTC.

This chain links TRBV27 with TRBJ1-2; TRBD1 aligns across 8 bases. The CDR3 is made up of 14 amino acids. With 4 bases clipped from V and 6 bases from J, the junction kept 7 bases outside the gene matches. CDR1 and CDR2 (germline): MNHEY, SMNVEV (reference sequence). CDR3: CASSSMTGVDGYTF. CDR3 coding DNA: TGTGCCAGCAGTTCCATGACAGGGGTGGATGGCTACACCTTC.

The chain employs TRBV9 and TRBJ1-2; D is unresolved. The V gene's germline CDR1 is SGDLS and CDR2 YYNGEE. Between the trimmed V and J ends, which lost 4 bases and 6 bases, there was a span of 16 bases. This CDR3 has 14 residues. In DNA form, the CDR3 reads TGTGCCAGCAGCCCCTCAAGGCGGGCAGATGGCTACACCTTC. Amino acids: CASSPSRRADGYTF.

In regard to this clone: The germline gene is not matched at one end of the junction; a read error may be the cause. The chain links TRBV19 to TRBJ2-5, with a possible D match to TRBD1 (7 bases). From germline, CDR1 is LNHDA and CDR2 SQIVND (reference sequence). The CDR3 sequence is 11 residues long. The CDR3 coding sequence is TGCGCTACGGGGGACAGAGAGACCCAGTACTTC. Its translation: CATGDRETQYF. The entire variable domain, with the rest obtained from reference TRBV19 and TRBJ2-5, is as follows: DGGITQSPKYLFRKEGQNVTLSCEQNLNHDAMYWYRQDPGQGLRLIYYSQIVNDFQKGDIAEGYSVSREKKESFPLTVTSAQKNPTAFYLCATGDRETQYFGPGTRLLVL.

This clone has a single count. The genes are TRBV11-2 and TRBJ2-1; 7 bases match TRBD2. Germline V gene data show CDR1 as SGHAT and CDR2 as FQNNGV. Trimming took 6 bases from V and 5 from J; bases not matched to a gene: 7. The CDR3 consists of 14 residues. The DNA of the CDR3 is TGTGCCAGCAGACAGCGGGGAGAGGACAATGAGCAGTTCTTC. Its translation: CASRQRGEDNEQFF.

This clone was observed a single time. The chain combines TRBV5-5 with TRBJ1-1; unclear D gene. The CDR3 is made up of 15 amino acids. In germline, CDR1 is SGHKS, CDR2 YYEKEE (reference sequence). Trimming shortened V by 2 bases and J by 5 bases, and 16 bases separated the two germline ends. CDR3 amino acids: CASSFQMGASTEAFF. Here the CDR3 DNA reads TGTGCCAGCAGCTTTCAGATGGGAGCTAGTACTGAAGCTTTCTTT. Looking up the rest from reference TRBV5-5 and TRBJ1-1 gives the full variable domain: DAGVTQSPTHLIKTRGQQVTLRCSPISGHKSVSWYQQVLGQGPQFIFQYYEKEERGRGNFPDRFSARQFPNYSSELNVNALLLGDSALYLCASSFQMGASTEAFFGQGTRLTVV.

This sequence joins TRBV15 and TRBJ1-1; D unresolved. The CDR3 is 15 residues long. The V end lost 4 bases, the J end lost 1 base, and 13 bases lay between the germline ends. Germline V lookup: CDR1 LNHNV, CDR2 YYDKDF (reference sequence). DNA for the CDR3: TGTGCCACCAGCAACCCTCTCGGCGGGAACACTGAAGCTTTCTTT. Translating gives CATSNPLGGNTEAFF.

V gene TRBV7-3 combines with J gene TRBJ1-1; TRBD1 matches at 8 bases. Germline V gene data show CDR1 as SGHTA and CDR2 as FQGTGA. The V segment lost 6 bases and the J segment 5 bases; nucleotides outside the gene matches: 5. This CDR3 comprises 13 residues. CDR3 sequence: CASRSTGETEAFF. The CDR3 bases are TGTGCCAGCAGATCGACAGGGGAAACTGAAGCTTTCTTT.

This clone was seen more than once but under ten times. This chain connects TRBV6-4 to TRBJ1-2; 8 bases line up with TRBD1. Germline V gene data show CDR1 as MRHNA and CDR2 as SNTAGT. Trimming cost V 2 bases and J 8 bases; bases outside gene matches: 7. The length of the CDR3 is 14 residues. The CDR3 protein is CASSDTTGAGGYTF. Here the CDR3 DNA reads TGTGCCAGCAGTGACACGACAGGGGCTGGGGGCTACACCTTC.

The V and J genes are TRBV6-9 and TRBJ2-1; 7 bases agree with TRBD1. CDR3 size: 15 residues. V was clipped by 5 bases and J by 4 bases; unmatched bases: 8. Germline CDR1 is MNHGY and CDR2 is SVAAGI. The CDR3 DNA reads TGTGCCAGCAGTACCGACAGGGCGGAGTACAATGAGCAGTTCTTC. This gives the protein CASSTDRAEYNEQFF.

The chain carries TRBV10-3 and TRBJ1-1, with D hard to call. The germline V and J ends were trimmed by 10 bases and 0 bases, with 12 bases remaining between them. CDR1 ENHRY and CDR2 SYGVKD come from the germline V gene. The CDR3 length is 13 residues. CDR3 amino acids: CASRTSLNTEAFF. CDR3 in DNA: TGTGCCAGCCGGACGTCTCTGAACACTGAAGCTTTCTTT.

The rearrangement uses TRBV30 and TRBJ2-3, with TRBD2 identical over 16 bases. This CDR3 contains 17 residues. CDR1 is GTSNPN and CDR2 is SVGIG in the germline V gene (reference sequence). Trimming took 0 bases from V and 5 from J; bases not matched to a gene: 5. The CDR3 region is CAWSVGTSGGAGDTQYF. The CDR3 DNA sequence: TGTGCCTGGAGTGTAGGGACTAGCGGGGGGGCTGGAGATACGCAGTATTTT.

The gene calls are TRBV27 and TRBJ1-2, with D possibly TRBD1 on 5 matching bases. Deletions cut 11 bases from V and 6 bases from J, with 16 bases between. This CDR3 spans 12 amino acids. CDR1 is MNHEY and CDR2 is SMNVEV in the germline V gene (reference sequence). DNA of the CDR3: TGTGCCTCACGGTGGGGGGTAGATGGCTACACCTTC. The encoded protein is CASRWGVDGYTF.

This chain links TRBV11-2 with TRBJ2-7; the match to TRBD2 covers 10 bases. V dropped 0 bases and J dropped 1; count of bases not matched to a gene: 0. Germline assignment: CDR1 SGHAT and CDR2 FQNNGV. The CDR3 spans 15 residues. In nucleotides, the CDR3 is TGTGCCAGCAGCTTAGAGACTAGCGGGTCCTACGAGCAGTACTTC. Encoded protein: CASSLETSGSYEQYF. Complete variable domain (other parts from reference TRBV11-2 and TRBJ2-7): EAGVAQSPRYKIIEKRQSVAFWCNPISGHATLYWYQQILGQGPKLLIQFQNNGVVDDSQLPKDRFSAERLKGVDSTLKIQPAKLEDSAVYLCASSLETSGSYEQYFGPGTRLTVT.

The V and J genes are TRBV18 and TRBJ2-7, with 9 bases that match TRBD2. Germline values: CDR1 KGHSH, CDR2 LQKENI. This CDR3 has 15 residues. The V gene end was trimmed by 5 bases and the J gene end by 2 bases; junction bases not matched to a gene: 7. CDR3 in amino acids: CASSFSGSTTYEQYF. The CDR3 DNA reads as TGTGCCAGCTCATTTAGCGGGAGCACGACCTACGAGCAGTACTTC.